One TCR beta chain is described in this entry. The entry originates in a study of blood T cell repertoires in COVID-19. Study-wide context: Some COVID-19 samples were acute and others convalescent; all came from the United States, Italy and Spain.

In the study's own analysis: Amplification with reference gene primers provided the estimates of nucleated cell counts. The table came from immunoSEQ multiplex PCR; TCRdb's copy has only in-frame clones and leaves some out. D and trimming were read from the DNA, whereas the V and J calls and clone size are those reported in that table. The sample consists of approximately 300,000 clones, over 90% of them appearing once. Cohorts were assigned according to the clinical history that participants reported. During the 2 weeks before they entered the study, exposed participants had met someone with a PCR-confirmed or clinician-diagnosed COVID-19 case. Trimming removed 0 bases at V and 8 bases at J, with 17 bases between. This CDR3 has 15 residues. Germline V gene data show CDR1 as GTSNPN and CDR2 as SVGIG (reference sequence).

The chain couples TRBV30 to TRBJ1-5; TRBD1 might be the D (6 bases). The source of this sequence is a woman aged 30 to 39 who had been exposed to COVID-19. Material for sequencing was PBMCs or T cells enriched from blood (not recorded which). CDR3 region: CAWSVRSGAFKPQHF. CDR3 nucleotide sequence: TGTGCCTGGAGTGTGCGGTCAGGGGCTTTTAAGCCCCAGCATTTT.